These 26 T cell receptor beta chains originate from one sample sequenced in a study of T cell responses to AZD1222 COVID-19 vaccine. Data came from immunoSEQ multiplex PCR; TCRdb stores just in-frame clones and leaves some out. The table includes about 180,000 clones, about 91% detected once. Sequenced material: peripheral blood, taken 28 days after the second AZD1222 dose. The receptor source for this set is an adult who received the AZD1222 COVID-19 vaccine.

The chain recombines TRBV24-1 with TRBJ1-1; D possibly corresponds to TRBD1 (5 bases). Trimming pared 0 bases from V and 13 bases from J, leaving 17 bases between. Germline lookup yields CDR1 KGHDR and CDR2 SFDVKD. This CDR3 region has 14 residues. CDR3 protein: CATSDLLGRRGDFF. DNA for the CDR3: TGTGCCACCAGTGATTTGTTGGGACGGCGGGGGGATTTCTTT.

The sample holds one count of this clone. This chain uses TRBV4-1 with TRBJ2-3, with 7 bases fitting TRBD2. V lost 1 base, J lost 0 bases, and 7 bases stayed unmatched. The CDR3 is made up of 17 amino acids. Germline values: CDR1 MGHRA, CDR2 YSYEKL. CDR3 sequence reads: CASSQAERGPSTDTQYF. The DNA for the CDR3 is TGCGCCAGCAGCCAAGCGGAGCGGGGCCCTAGCACAGATACGCAGTATTTT.

This clone was detected only a few times. In DNA, the CDR3 is TGTGCCAGCGGACAAAACGCCCCGAATGAAAAACTGTTTTTT. Its protein is CASGQNAPNEKLFF. This sequence joins TRBV7-2 and TRBJ1-4; D possibly corresponds to TRBD1 (5 bases). V dropped 8 bases and J dropped 5 bases, with 15 bases sitting between them. The CDR3 has 14 amino acids. The germline V gene has CDR1 SGHTA and CDR2 FQGNSA.

The CDR3 DNA reads as TGCGCCAGCAGCCAAGATGGACTGGGTGGTGAGCAGTTCTTC. Its protein is CASSQDGLGGEQFF. This chain connects TRBV4-1 to TRBJ2-1; perhaps TRBD2 as D (5 bases). Germline V CDR1 and CDR2: MGHRA, YSYEKL. This CDR3 spans 14 amino acids. Deletions cut 0 bases from V and 9 bases from J, with 12 bases between.

This chain uses TRBV19 with TRBJ2-7; D perhaps matches TRBD2 (5 bases). This CDR3 comprises 13 residues. The germline V gene has CDR1 LNHDA and CDR2 SQIVND (reference sequence). V dropped 5 bases and J dropped 7 bases, with 15 bases sitting between them. The CDR3 DNA reads as TGTGCCAGTAGTGACGCGGGCAGCTTGGAGCAGTACTTC. Translating gives CASSDAGSLEQYF.

This chain joins TRBV6-2 or TRBV6-3 and TRBJ1-1; TRBD1 might be the D (5 bases). Germline lookup yields CDR1 MNHEY and CDR2 SVGEGT. The CDR3 is 12 residues long. V was shortened by 2 bases and J by 7 bases, with 8 bases between the two germline ends. In DNA, the CDR3 is TGTGCCAGCAGTTACAGGGGTAGTGAAGCTTTCTTT. Protein sequence: CASSYRGSEAFF.

Comment on this clone: Other nucleotide sequences from this sample produce the same CDR3. V and J are TRBV5-6 and TRBJ2-7; D not resolved. Per the germline V gene, CDR1 is SGHDT and CDR2 is YYEEEE. The CDR3 has 11 residues. V was clipped by 0 bases and J by 3 bases, with 1 base between them. CDR3 sequence (DNA): TGTGCCAGCAGCTTGGGCTACGAGCAGTACTTC. Protein: CASSLGYEQYF.

This chain uses TRBV19 with TRBJ2-2; no clear D gene. The V and J ends lost 1 base and 0 bases respectively, with 6 bases between them. The CDR3 spans 15 residues. Per the germline V gene, CDR1 is LNHDA and CDR2 is SQIVND (reference sequence). The CDR3 DNA is TGTGCCAGTAGTATAGTGGGAACGAACACCGGGGAGCTGTTTTTT. Translation: CASSIVGTNTGELFF.

V and J are TRBV29-1 and TRBJ2-3; TRBD2 agrees at 13 bases. With 5 bases clipped from V and 1 base from J, the junction kept 9 bases outside the gene matches. The CDR3 has 17 amino acids. Germline V gene data show CDR1 as SQVTM and CDR2 as ANQGSEA. The CDR3 reads CSVPISGTSGGTDTQYF. In DNA form, the CDR3 reads TGCAGCGTTCCCATATCCGGGACTAGCGGGGGCACAGATACGCAGTATTTT.

The chain has TRBV5-1 and TRBJ1-2, with a weak D call TRBD1 (6 bases). CDR1 and CDR2 from the germline V gene are SGHRS and YFSETQ. The CDR3 is 15 residues long. V gave up 4 bases and J gave up 0 bases, with 13 bases separating them. DNA of the CDR3: TGCGCCAGCAGCGCCGGGACACAAGCTAACTATGGCTACACCTTC. It is translated as CASSAGTQANYGYTF.

The count of this clone is one. The chain uses TRBV21-1 and TRBJ1-6; TRBD1, as called in the table, went unchecked against the DNA. TRBV21-1 has pseudogene status. This CDR3 spans 14 amino acids. This CDR3 reads CASSTDSRNSPLHF. Written as DNA, the CDR3 is TGTGCCAGCAGCACTGACAGTAGGAATTCACCCCTCCACTTT.

In its sample, this clone was seen once. This chain joins TRBV5-1 and TRBJ2-7; TRBD2 matches 7 bases. The CDR3 is made up of 15 amino acids. V trimming: 0 bases; J trimming: 6 bases; junction bases outside the gene matches: 9. The germline gives CDR1 SGHRS, CDR2 YFSETQ. The CDR3 is CASSLASGTAAEQYF. Written as DNA, the CDR3 is TGCGCCAGCAGCTTGGCCAGCGGGACCGCAGCCGAGCAGTACTTC.

This chain uses TRBV7-8 with TRBJ1-5; D is undetermined. CDR1 and CDR2 from the germline V gene are SGHVS and FQNEAQ. The CDR3 runs 12 residues. The V gene lost 5 bases and the J gene lost 8 bases, with 10 bases spanning the gap. CDR3 region: CASSQDFEPQHF. CDR3 DNA sequence: TGTGCCAGCAGCCAGGACTTTGAGCCCCAGCATTTT.

This chain uses TRBV27 with TRBJ1-2; 7 positions match TRBD1. In germline, CDR1 is MNHEY, CDR2 SMNVEV (reference sequence). The CDR3 has 14 residues. The J segment lost 1 base and the V segment lost 7 bases, leaving 6 bases of the junction unmatched. The DNA of the CDR3 is TGTGCCAGCACTACAGGGGACCGTAACTATGGCTACACCTTC. Its protein product is CASTTGDRNYGYTF.

V is TRBV5-1 and J is TRBJ1-4; maybe TRBD1 (6 bases). Germline V gives CDR1 SGHRS, CDR2 YFSETQ. Trimming took off 0 bases at V and 8 bases at J, with 11 bases between the two ends. The CDR3 is 14 amino acids. The CDR3 here is CASSLEGGREKLFF. The CDR3 nucleotides are TGCGCCAGCAGCTTGGAAGGGGGGCGAGAAAAACTGTTTTTT. The full variable domain, rest sourced from reference TRBV5-1 and TRBJ1-4, is KAGVTQTPRYLIKTRGQQVTLSCSPISGHRSVSWYQQTPGQGLQFLFEYFSETQRNKGNFPGRFSGRQFSNSRSEMNVSTLELGDSALYLCASSLEGGREKLFFGSGTQLSVL.

The genes are TRBV5-1 and TRBJ1-6; D gene uncertain. The germline gives CDR1 SGHRS, CDR2 YFSETQ. Trimming took off 4 bases at V and 7 bases at J, with 6 bases between the two ends. This CDR3 is built from 12 residues. The CDR3 sequence: CASSLENSPLHF. The DNA of the CDR3 is TGCGCCAGCAGCCTCGAGAATTCACCCCTCCACTTT.

This chain joins TRBV5-4 and TRBJ1-1; tentatively, D is TRBD1 (6 bases). The length of the CDR3 is 14 residues. Germline V lookup: CDR1 SGHNT, CDR2 YYREEE (reference sequence). V lost 4 bases and J lost 5, with 15 bases in between. The CDR3 nucleotides read TGTGCCAGCAGCCGAACAGGGTCCTTTACTGAAGCTTTCTTT. Encoded protein: CASSRTGSFTEAFF.

J is TRBJ1-1 and V is TRBV4-1; 7 nucleotides agree with TRBD1. The V segment lost 8 bases and the J segment 8 bases; nucleotides outside the gene matches: 11. Germline V gives CDR1 MGHRA, CDR2 YSYEKL. The CDR3 is 13 amino acids. In DNA, the CDR3 is TGCGCCAGCCAAATGGACAGGCTGGGGGAAGCTTTCTTT. This codes for CASQMDRLGEAFF.

The chain recombines TRBV30 with TRBJ1-5; 7 bases map to TRBD1. The ends lost 0 bases at V and 7 bases at J; junction bases unmatched: 9. This CDR3 region has 15 residues. CDR1 GTSNPN and CDR2 SVGIG come from the germline V gene (reference sequence). The CDR3 reads CAWSVPDRERQPQHF. As DNA, the CDR3 is TGTGCCTGGAGTGTACCCGACAGGGAGAGGCAGCCCCAGCATTTT.

This chain connects TRBV10-1 to TRBJ2-3; 14 nucleotides agree with TRBD2. Germline V gene data show CDR1 as WNHNN and CDR2 as SYGVQD (reference sequence). V shed 6 bases and J 5 bases; nucleotides not matched to a gene: 7. The CDR3 length is 16 residues. For the CDR3, the DNA is TGCGCCAGCAGCAGGACTAGCGGGGGGAGGTTAGATACGCAGTATTTT. Amino acid sequence: CASSRTSGGRLDTQYF.

The chain joins TRBV11-3 to TRBJ2-3; D gene uncertain. Germline loops: CDR1 SGHNT, CDR2 YENEEA. V was shortened by 5 bases and J by 1 base, with 10 bases between the two germline ends. This CDR3 is 14 amino acids long. The DNA for the CDR3 is TGTGCCAGCAGCCCTGATAGGCGCACAGATACGCAGTATTTT. Amino acid sequence: CASSPDRRTDTQYF.

This clone has more than one count but fewer than ten. The chain is built from TRBV7-9 and TRBJ1-2; D perhaps matches TRBD1 (6 bases). Trimming stripped 1 base from V and 8 bases from J, with 11 bases between. This CDR3 is built from 13 residues. Germline lookup yields CDR1 SEHNR and CDR2 FQNEAQ (reference sequence). The CDR3 here is CASSLEFGQGYTF. CDR3 DNA sequence: TGTGCCAGCAGCTTAGAGTTTGGACAGGGCTACACCTTC.

This clone was observed a single time. This chain joins TRBV15 and TRBJ2-2; TRBD1 matches 8 bases. CDR1 is LNHNV, CDR2 YYDKDF, per germline (reference sequence). There are 15 residues in the CDR3. The J segment lost 4 bases and the V segment lost 5 bases, leaving 6 bases of the junction unmatched. The CDR3 bases are TGTGCCACCAGCGTCAGGACAGGGAGCACCGGGGAGCTGTTTTTT. Its protein is CATSVRTGSTGELFF.

The CDR3 DNA sequence: TGTGCCAGCAGTTATACCGACAGGGGCCCCTACGAGCAGTACTTC. Translating it yields CASSYTDRGPYEQYF. The rearrangement links TRBV27 to TRBJ2-7; 8 nucleotides agree with TRBD1. Germline lookup yields CDR1 MNHEY and CDR2 SMNVEV (reference sequence). V was pared by 4 bases and J by 2 bases, with 7 bases of the junction left unmatched. The CDR3 is made up of 15 amino acids.

The chain joins TRBV30 to TRBJ1-1, with 8 bases aligning to TRBD1. The CDR3 runs 16 residues. Germline values: CDR1 GTSNPN, CDR2 SVGIG (reference sequence). V was clipped by 0 bases and J by 8 bases; unmatched bases: 14. CDR3 bases: TGTGCCTGGAGTGTATTCGGTGGATCAGGGGGCGAGGAAGCTTTCTTT. As protein: CAWSVFGGSGGEEAFF.

This chain joins TRBV30 and TRBJ1-1; D uncertain. The CDR3 is 12 residues long. Deletions cut 3 bases from V and 0 bases from J, with 5 bases between. Looked up from germline, CDR1 is GTSNPN and CDR2 is SVGIG (reference sequence). CDR3 sequence reads: CAWSPLNTEAFF. The DNA of the CDR3 is TGTGCCTGGAGCCCGTTGAACACTGAAGCTTTCTTT.